These T cell receptor beta chains were read from a single sample in a study of blood T cell repertoires in COVID-19. The protocol was immunoSEQ multiplex PCR, while the TCRdb copy is restricted to in-frame clones and leaves out a portion. The sample gives around 300,000 clones, 70% to 90% of which show up once; about 3.9% is in the top ten. What was sequenced was peripheral blood. The origin of the receptors is a woman aged 50 to 60 with active or convalescent COVID-19. Each CDR3 is given with its conserved first and last residue. A D gene is named only where the DNA matches it firmly. Some rows have no size entry. The others give once, few or many, or a class for an expanded clone.

v_gene	j_gene	d_gene	abundance	CDR3nt	CDR3aa
TRBV30	TRBJ1-2	.	.	TGTGCCTGGAGTGTTGGAGGGGCTGGCTACACCTTC	CAWSVGGAGYTF
TRBV16	TRBJ1-6	TRBD1	.	TGTGCCAGCAGCCAATGGACAGGGAGCTCCTATAATTCACCCCTCCACTTT	CASSQWTGSSYNSPLHF
TRBV14	TRBJ1-1	.	.	TGTGCCAGCAGCCTAATAGGGCGGGGCGTCAGGAGTTTCTTT	CASSLIGRGVRSFF
TRBV6-5	TRBJ2-2	TRBD1	.	TGTGCCAGCAGCGGACAGGGAGGGAACACCGGGGAGCTGTTTTTT	CASSGQGGNTGELFF
TRBV5-1	TRBJ2-1	TRBD2	.	TGCGCCAGCAGCCGGGGACTAGCAAGCAATGAGCAGTTCTTC	CASSRGLASNEQFF
TRBV12-3/TRBV12-4	TRBJ1-1	.	once	TGTGCCAGCACACAGGGCTTCGTCGGAGCTTTCTTT	CASTQGFVGAFF
TRBV7-3	TRBJ2-1	.	.	TGTGCCAGCAGCTCCCCCTCCTCCGGGTCGAGCTCCTACAATGAGCAGTTCTTC	CASSSPSSGSSSYNEQFF
TRBV11-3	TRBJ2-1	TRBD2	.	TGTGCCAGCAGCCCGTTTAGCGGGAGCCCCGAGCAGTTCTTC	CASSPFSGSPEQFF
TRBV10-3	TRBJ2-7	.	once	TGTGCCATCAGTGAGACAAACAGGCCCGAGCAGTACTTC	CAISETNRPEQYF
TRBV9	TRBJ2-7	.	.	TGTGCCAGCAGCGTCGGCTACGAGCAGTACTTC	CASSVGYEQYF
TRBV21-1	TRBJ1-5	.	.	.	CASRLVGQGSEQPQHF
TRBV5-5	TRBJ1-1	.	.	TGTGCCAGCAGCTTGTACGGAGGACGAAACACTGAAGCTTTCTTT	CASSLYGGRNTEAFF
TRBV25-1	TRBJ1-2	.	.	TGTGCCAGCAGTGAAGCGGGCCTCTATGGCTACACCTTC	CASSEAGLYGYTF
TRBV30	TRBJ2-5	.	.	TGTGCCTGGAGTGTACAGGGTGGGAAGACCCAGTACTTC	CAWSVQGGKTQYF
TRBV27	TRBJ2-4	TRBD1	.	TGTGCCAGCAGTTCCATGGACAGGGGTGACATTCAGTACTTC	CASSSMDRGDIQYF
TRBV15	TRBJ2-3	TRBD2	.	TGTGCCACCAGCAGATCAGCGGGAGGGTTCGCAGATACGCAGTATTTT	CATSRSAGGFADTQYF
TRBV29-1	TRBJ1-6	TRBD1	.	TGCAGCGTGTGGACAGGGGGCAATTCACCCCTCCACTTT	CSVWTGGNSPLHF
TRBV7-3	TRBJ2-1	.	.	TGTGCCAGCAGCTATTTGGCGGGGGCCCTTGTCAATGAGCAGTTCTTC	CASSYLAGALVNEQFF
TRBV30	TRBJ2-3	TRBD2	.	TGTGCCTGGTCCGGGGAGGGTTCGCAGTATTTT	CAWSGEGSQYF
TRBV11-2	TRBJ1-2	.	few	TGTGCCAGCAGCCAACGGAACTATGGCTACACCTTC	CASSQRNYGYTF
TRBV6-5	TRBJ1-2	.	.	TGTGCCAGCAGTTACTCGGGGCGGGGGGCTTCTGGCTACACCTTC	CASSYSGRGASGYTF
TRBV2	TRBJ2-1	TRBD2	.	TGTGCCAGCAGTGACTCGGGAGGACCCTACAATGAGCAGTTCTTC	CASSDSGGPYNEQFF
TRBV28	TRBJ1-3	.	.	TGTGCCAGCAGTTTAGAACAGGGCCGTGGAAACACCATATATTTT	CASSLEQGRGNTIYF
TRBV6-5	TRBJ1-5	TRBD1	once	TGTGCCAGCAGCCCGGGACAGGGGAAGCAGCCCCAGCATTTT	CASSPGQGKQPQHF
TRBV29-1	TRBJ1-4	TRBD1	.	TGCAGCGTTGCGACAGGGGATAATGAAAAACTGTTTTTT	CSVATGDNEKLFF
TRBV7-2	TRBJ1-5	.	.	TGTGCCAGCAGCTTAGGGGTAGCGGGCAGCACACCCCAGCATTTT	CASSLGVAGSTPQHF
TRBV2	TRBJ1-2	TRBD1	.	TGTGCCAGCTCTCCGGGGACAGGTTACTATGGCTACACCTTC	CASSPGTGYYGYTF
TRBV4-1	TRBJ1-2	TRBD1	.	TGCGCCAGCAGCGCAACCGGGACAGGGAACTATGGCTACACCTTC	CASSATGTGNYGYTF
TRBV5-4	TRBJ1-5	.	.	TGTGCCAGCAGCTTCTCCCCAGGACAGCCCCAGCATTTT	CASSFSPGQPQHF
TRBV7-2	TRBJ2-7	.	.	TGTGCCAGCAGACTAGACGTAGCATACGAGCAGTACTTC	CASRLDVAYEQYF
TRBV11-2	TRBJ2-5	TRBD1	.	TGTGCCAGCAGCTTTGTAGGGGGCGAGACCCAGTACTTC	CASSFVGGETQYF
TRBV10-3	TRBJ2-3	TRBD2	.	TGTGCCATCAGTGAACGTTCGATACTAGCGGGAGTCGGGGATACGCAGTATTTT	CAISERSILAGVGDTQYF
TRBV7-2	TRBJ2-1	TRBD1	.	TGTGCCAGCAGCTTAGGTGGCAGGGGGCGCAATGAGCAGTTCTTC	CASSLGGRGRNEQFF
TRBV7-9	TRBJ2-5	TRBD2	.	TGTGCCAGCAGCCTGGGACTAGCGGGGGGCAAAGAGACCCAGTACTTC	CASSLGLAGGKETQYF
TRBV5-8	TRBJ1-2	.	.	TGTGCCAGCAGCCCCTGGGGCGGTGGCTACACCTTC	CASSPWGGGYTF
TRBV14	TRBJ1-6	.	.	TGTGCCAGCAGCTCCCGGACAGTAAATTCACCCCTCCACTTT	CASSSRTVNSPLHF
TRBV10-3	TRBJ2-5	TRBD2	once	TGTGTAGTCGAGACTAGCGTGAGAGAGACCCAGTACTTC	CVVETSVRETQYF
TRBV9	TRBJ2-5	.	.	TGTGCCAGCAGCCCCAGATCCTCGGGGAACCAAGAGACCCAGTACTTC	CASSPRSSGNQETQYF
TRBV19	TRBJ2-2	TRBD2	.	TGTGCCAGCACTAGCGGGGGCGCCACCGGGGAGCTGTTTTTT	CASTSGGATGELFF
TRBV7-2	TRBJ1-5	.	.	TGTGCCAGCAGCTTAGCCCCAGGACAGAATCAGCCCCAGCATTTT	CASSLAPGQNQPQHF
TRBV6-5	TRBJ1-4	.	.	TGTGCCAGCAGCCGCCGGACAGTTGGGAATGAAAAACTGTTTTTT	CASSRRTVGNEKLFF
TRBV7-9	TRBJ2-7	TRBD2	.	TGTGCCAGCAGCTTAGCCGGTGGGCTAGCGGGGGCCGCCTACGAGCAGTACTTC	CASSLAGGLAGAAYEQYF
TRBV24-1	TRBJ2-1	TRBD2	.	TGTGCCACCAGTGATGCGGGGGGTTCCTACAATGAGCAGTTCTTC	CATSDAGGSYNEQFF
TRBV7-2	TRBJ1-6	TRBD1	.	TGTGCCAGCAGCTTAGGACAGGGGAGGCACCTCCACTTT	CASSLGQGRHLHF
TRBV5-1	TRBJ2-1	TRBD2	.	TGCGCCAGCAGCTCCGGGACTAGCGGGGGGGCTTACAATGAGCAGTTCTTC	CASSSGTSGGAYNEQFF
TRBV5-1	TRBJ2-1	TRBD1	.	TGCGCCAGCAGCTCACAGGGGCCCCGCGTGGATGAGCAGTTCTTC	CASSSQGPRVDEQFF
TRBV7-9	TRBJ1-2	.	.	TGTGCCAGCAGCTCCACCGGACAGCGGAACTATGGCTACACCTTC	CASSSTGQRNYGYTF
TRBV27	TRBJ1-5	TRBD1	.	TGTGCCAGCAGTTTAGGACAGGGAAGCAATCAGCCCCAGCATTTT	CASSLGQGSNQPQHF
TRBV5-1	TRBJ2-2	.	once	TGCGCCAGCAGCTTGCCCAACTACGCGGGGGCGGACACCGGGGAGCTGTTTTTT	CASSLPNYAGADTGELFF
TRBV4-1	TRBJ2-7	.	.	TGCGCCAGCAGCCAAGATCTTGGGACAACACGCTACGAGCAGTACTTC	CASSQDLGTTRYEQYF
TRBV29-1	TRBJ1-1	.	.	TGCAGCGTTCAGGCCCTCGGAAACACTGAAGCTTTCTTT	CSVQALGNTEAFF
TRBV28	TRBJ1-1	.	.	TGTGCCACCCACCCAGGCCGTAGTGAAGCTTTCTTT	CATHPGRSEAFF